This TCR beta chain came from a study of T cells in Graves' hyperthyroidism and ophthalmopathy. Amplified TCR beta CDR3 regions derived from RNA transcripts. HTBI primers were employed in a first-round RT-PCR of the TCR CDR3. TCRdb analysed the multiplex PCR reads with MiXCR anew, one entry per CDR3 protein. This table has approximately 360,000 distinct CDR3 sequences, just under 25% appearing once. Unmatched junction bases numbered 8, after V lost 0 bases and J lost 1 base. Per the germline V gene, CDR1 is LGHNA and CDR2 is YNFKEQ. The CDR3 is 18 amino acids. Sequences were obtained from blood. This clonotype was sampled from a man aged 45-65 years with Graves' hyperthyroidism. The chain combines TRBV4-2 with TRBJ2-7, with TRBD2 matching 11 bases. CDR3 DNA sequence: TGTGCCAGCAGCCAAGATAAAGCGACTAGCGGGGATTCCTACGAGCAGTACTTC. Protein: CASSQDKATSGDSYEQYF.